This TCR beta chain was sequenced in a study of Tregs in tolerant kidney transplant recipients. Notes on the study in general: Tregs expanded with activated donor B cells seemed most donor-specific. This study did not directly address biological reproducibility.

Recipients received nonmyeloablative bone marrow transplants from related graft donors, with transient mixed chimerism. Unstimulated Tregs (CD4+CD25+CD127-) and CD4+CD25- non-Tregs were sorted from PBMCs. Measured with immunoSEQ multiplex PCR; TCRdb has only the in-frame clones, and not every one. This table has 95,000 or so clones, roughly 93% appearing once. This clone showed up just a few times. The antigen is undetermined. The starting material was CD4+ T cells from blood (PBMCs), obtained 12 months after the transplant. This clonotype was sampled from a human patient who received a combined kidney and bone marrow transplant. The graft donor may have contributed some T cells.

The CDR3 DNA is TGTGCCAGCAGTGTTAGCGGGGAGCTGTTTTTT. Residues: CASSVSGELFF. The V gene is TRBV2, the J gene TRBJ2-2, with D unresolved. The CDR3 is 11 residues long. Germline V CDR1 and CDR2: SNHLY, FYNNEI. Trimming left V 4 bases short and J 7 bases short, with 4 bases between.